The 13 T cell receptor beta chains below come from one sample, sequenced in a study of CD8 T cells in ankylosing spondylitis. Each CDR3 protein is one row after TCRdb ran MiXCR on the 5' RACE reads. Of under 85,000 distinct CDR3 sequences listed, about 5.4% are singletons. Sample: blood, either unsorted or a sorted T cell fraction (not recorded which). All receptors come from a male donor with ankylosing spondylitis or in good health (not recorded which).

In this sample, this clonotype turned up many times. The CDR3 loop reads CASSLIPGGDGYTF. The CDR3 DNA is TGCGCCAGCAGCTTGATCCCAGGAGGCGACGGCTACACCTTC. J is TRBJ1-2 and V is TRBV5-1; D not certain. Trimming left V 1 base short and J 8 bases short, with 15 bases between. This CDR3 is 14 amino acids long. CDR1 is SGHRS, CDR2 YFSETQ, per germline.

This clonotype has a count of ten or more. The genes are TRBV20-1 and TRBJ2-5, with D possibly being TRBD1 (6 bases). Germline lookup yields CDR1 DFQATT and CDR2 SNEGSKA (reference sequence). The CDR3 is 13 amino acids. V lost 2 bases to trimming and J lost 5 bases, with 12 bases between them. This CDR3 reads CSARSTGQETQYF. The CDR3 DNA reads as TGCAGTGCTAGATCCACAGGACAGGAGACCCAGTACTTC.

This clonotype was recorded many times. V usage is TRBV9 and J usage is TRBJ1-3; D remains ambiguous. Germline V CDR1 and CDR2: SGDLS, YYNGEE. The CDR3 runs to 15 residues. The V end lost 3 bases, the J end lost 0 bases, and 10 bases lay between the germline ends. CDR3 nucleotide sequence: TGTGCCAGCAGCGGCCCCTCGGTCTCTGGAAACACCATATATTTT. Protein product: CASSGPSVSGNTIYF.

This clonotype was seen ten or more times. CDR3 residues: CASSSMTGSISLTGELFF. The CDR3 DNA sequence: TGTGCCAGCAGCTCGATGACAGGGTCTATTTCTTTAACCGGGGAGCTGTTTTTT. The chain combines TRBV5-4 with TRBJ2-2; the match to TRBD1 covers 7 bases. Germline assignment: CDR1 SGHNT and CDR2 YYREEE (reference sequence). V lost 3 bases and J lost 5; bases outside the gene matches: 16. The CDR3 is 18 amino acids.

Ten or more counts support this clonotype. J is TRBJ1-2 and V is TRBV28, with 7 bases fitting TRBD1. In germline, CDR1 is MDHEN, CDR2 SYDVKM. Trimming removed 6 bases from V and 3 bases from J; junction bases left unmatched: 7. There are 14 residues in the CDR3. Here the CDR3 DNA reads TGTGCCAGCAGGCCCCCAGGGGGATACTATGGCTACACCTTC. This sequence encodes CASRPPGGYYGYTF.

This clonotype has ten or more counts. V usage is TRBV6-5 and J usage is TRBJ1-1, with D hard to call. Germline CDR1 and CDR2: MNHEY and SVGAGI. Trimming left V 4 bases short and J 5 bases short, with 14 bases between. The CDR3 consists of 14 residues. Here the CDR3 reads CASSSPREATEAFF. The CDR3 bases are TGTGCCAGCAGTTCCCCAAGGGAGGCGACTGAAGCTTTCTTT.

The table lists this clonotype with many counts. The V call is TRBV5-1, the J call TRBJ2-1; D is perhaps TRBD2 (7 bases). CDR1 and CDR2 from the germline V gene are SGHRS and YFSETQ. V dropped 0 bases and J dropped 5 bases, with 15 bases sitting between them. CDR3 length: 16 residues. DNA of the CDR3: TGCGCCAGCAGCTTGGTAGGGGGGGGCTATGACAATGAGCAGTTCTTC. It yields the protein CASSLVGGGYDNEQFF.

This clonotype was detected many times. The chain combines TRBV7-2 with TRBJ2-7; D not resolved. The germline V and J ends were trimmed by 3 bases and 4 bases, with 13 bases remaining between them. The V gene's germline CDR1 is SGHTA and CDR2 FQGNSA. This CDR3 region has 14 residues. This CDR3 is CASSFDTAEYEQYF. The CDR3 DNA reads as TGTGCCAGCAGCTTCGACACAGCCGAGTACGAGCAGTACTTC.

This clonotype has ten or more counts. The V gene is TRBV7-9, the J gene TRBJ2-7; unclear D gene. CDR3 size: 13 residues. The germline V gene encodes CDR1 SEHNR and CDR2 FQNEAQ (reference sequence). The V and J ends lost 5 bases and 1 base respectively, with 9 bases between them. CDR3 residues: CASSAARSYEQYF. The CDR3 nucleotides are TGTGCCAGCAGCGCCGCCCGTTCCTACGAGCAGTACTTC. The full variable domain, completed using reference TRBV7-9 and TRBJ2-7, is DTGVSQNPRHKITKRGQNVTFRCDPISEHNRLYWYRQTLGQGPEFLTYFQNEAQLEKSRLLSDRFSAERPKGSFSTLEIQRTEQGDSAMYLCASSAARSYEQYFGPGTRLTVT.

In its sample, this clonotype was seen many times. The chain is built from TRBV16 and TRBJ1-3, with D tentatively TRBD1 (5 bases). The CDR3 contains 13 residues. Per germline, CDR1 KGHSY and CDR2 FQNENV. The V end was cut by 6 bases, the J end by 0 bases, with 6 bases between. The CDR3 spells CASRQASGNTIYF. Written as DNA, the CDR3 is TGTGCCAGCAGACAGGCCTCTGGAAACACCATATATTTT.

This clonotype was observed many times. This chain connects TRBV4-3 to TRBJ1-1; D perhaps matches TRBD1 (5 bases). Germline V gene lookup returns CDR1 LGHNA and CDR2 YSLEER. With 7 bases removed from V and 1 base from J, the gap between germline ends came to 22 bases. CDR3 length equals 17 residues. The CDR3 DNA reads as TGCGCCAGCAACACTGTAACCCGAGGGGTGACGAACACTGAAGCTTTCTTT. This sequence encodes CASNTVTRGVTNTEAFF.

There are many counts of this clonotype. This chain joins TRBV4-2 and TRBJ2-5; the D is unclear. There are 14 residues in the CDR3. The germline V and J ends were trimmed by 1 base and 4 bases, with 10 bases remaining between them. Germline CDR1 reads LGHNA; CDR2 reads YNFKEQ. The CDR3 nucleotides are TGTGCCAGCAGCCAAGTAGGTCGCGGAGAGACCCAGTACTTC. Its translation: CASSQVGRGETQYF.

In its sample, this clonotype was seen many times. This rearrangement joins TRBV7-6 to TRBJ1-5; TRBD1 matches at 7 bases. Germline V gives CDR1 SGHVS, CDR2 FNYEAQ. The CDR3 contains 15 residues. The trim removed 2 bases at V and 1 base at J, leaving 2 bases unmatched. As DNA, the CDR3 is TGTGCCAGCAGCTTAAGAGGGGGCAGCAATCAGCCCCAGCATTTT. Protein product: CASSLRGGSNQPQHF.